The 13 T cell receptor beta chains listed next were all sequenced from one sample in a study of blood T cell repertoires in COVID-19. The table came from immunoSEQ multiplex PCR; TCRdb's copy has only in-frame clones and leaves some out. The table includes 150,000 to 200,000 clones, 83% detected once. The sequencing input was peripheral blood. These TCRs come from a human donor in a cohort sampled during active COVID-19.

The chain links TRBV12-3 or TRBV12-4 to TRBJ1-1; maybe TRBD1 (5 bases). The CDR3 is 11 amino acids. V lost 10 bases to trimming and J lost 1 base, with 7 bases between them. The CDR3, as DNA: TGTGCCAACGGGGGGAACACTGAAGCTTTCTTT. It encodes CANGGNTEAFF.

The chain combines TRBV28 with TRBJ2-5; 8 bases line up with TRBD2. The CDR3 has 14 amino acids. Losses at the gene ends were 5 bases for V and 2 bases for J; bases not matched to a gene: 4. The V gene's germline CDR1 is MDHEN and CDR2 SYDVKM. The CDR3 loop is CASSLGGVQETQYF. The DNA for the CDR3 is TGTGCCAGCAGTCTCGGGGGGGTTCAAGAGACCCAGTACTTC.

CDR3 loop: CASGLGRGFEKLFF. CDR3 in DNA: TGTGCTAGTGGTTTGGGCCGGGGTTTTGAAAAACTGTTTTTT. The gene calls are TRBV12-5 and TRBJ1-4; unclear D gene. The CDR3 loop spans 14 amino acids. Trimming shortened V by 1 base and J by 7 bases, and 10 bases separated the two germline ends. CDR1 and CDR2 from the germline V gene are LGHNT and FRNRAP.

The CDR3 protein is CASKGDRDNSPLHF. In DNA form, the CDR3 reads TGCGCCAGCAAGGGGGACAGGGATAATTCACCCCTCCACTTT. J is TRBJ1-6 and V is TRBV10-1; 9 positions agree with TRBD1. Germline V gene sequence: CDR1 WNHNN, CDR2 SYGVQD (reference sequence). The trim removed 7 bases at V and 5 bases at J, leaving 3 bases unmatched. The CDR3 contains 14 residues.

This clone has just one count. The V and J genes are TRBV19 and TRBJ1-5; D call uncertain. The CDR3 length is 18 residues. Germline V gene sequence: CDR1 LNHDA, CDR2 SQIVND (reference sequence). V was pared by 6 bases and J by 0 bases, with 21 bases between. DNA of the CDR3: TGTGCCAGTAGACTAGGGCGGGGTGGCCCATATAGCAATCAGCCCCAGCATTTT. Amino acids: CASRLGRGGPYSNQPQHF.

This clone came up once. This chain connects TRBV4-1 to TRBJ1-5, with no clear D. Between the trimmed V and J ends, which lost 4 bases and 4 bases, there was a span of 8 bases. The germline V gene encodes CDR1 MGHRA and CDR2 YSYEKL. The CDR3 is 13 residues long. DNA of the CDR3: TGCGCCAGCAGCCGGGCCGCTAATCAGCCCCAGCATTTT. It encodes CASSRAANQPQHF.

V is TRBV28 and J is TRBJ2-2, with 10 bases matching TRBD1. The CDR3 is 19 amino acids. Germline CDR1 MDHEN, CDR2 SYDVKM. With 4 bases clipped from V and 4 bases from J, the junction kept 15 bases outside the gene matches. CDR3: CASSYRDPGQGPATGELFF. The CDR3 DNA is TGTGCCAGCAGTTATAGGGATCCGGGACAGGGGCCCGCCACCGGGGAGCTGTTTTTT.

V gene TRBV10-3 combines with J gene TRBJ1-2; TRBD1 might be the D (5 bases). V lost 3 bases and J 1 base, leaving 6 bases between the germline ends. Germline V gene data show CDR1 as ENHRY and CDR2 as SYGVKD. This CDR3 has 13 amino acids. CDR3 sequence reads: CAISEDSNYGYTF. The CDR3 DNA follows: TGTGCCATCAGTGAAGACAGTAACTATGGCTACACCTTC.

The chain combines TRBV7-3 with TRBJ1-2; 8 nucleotides agree with TRBD1. From germline, CDR1 is SGHTA and CDR2 FQGTGA. The CDR3 sequence is 13 residues long. Germline trimming cut 9 bases from V and 6 bases from J; bases unmatched to any gene: 9. DNA for the CDR3: TGTGCCAGTACAGGGGGAACTGAAGATGGCTACACCTTC. Translated: CASTGGTEDGYTF.

The chain carries TRBV5-5 and TRBJ2-7, with 8 positions matching TRBD1. Losses at the gene ends were 2 bases for V and 4 bases for J; bases not matched to a gene: 5. The CDR3 runs 14 residues. Germline V gene lookup returns CDR1 SGHKS and CDR2 YYEKEE (reference sequence). The DNA for the CDR3 is TGTGCCAGCAGCTTCCCGGGACAGGCGTACGAGCAGTACTTC. It encodes CASSFPGQAYEQYF. Together with reference TRBV5-5 and TRBJ2-7, the CDR3 gives the full variable domain: DAGVTQSPTHLIKTRGQQVTLRCSPISGHKSVSWYQQVLGQGPQFIFQYYEKEERGRGNFPDRFSARQFPNYSSELNVNALLLGDSALYLCASSFPGQAYEQYFGPGTRLTVT.

This clone has a single count. The J gene is TRBJ2-3, the V gene TRBV6-4, with TRBD2 matching 10 bases. Germline lookup yields CDR1 MRHNA and CDR2 SNTAGT. V shed 4 bases, J shed 4 bases, and the junction held 5 bases outside the gene matches. The CDR3 loop spans 15 amino acids. This CDR3 is CASSARAGGADTQYF. In DNA, the CDR3 is TGTGCCAGCAGTGCACGAGCGGGAGGGGCAGATACGCAGTATTTT.

The chain carries TRBV5-4 and TRBJ2-3; 10 bases are shared with TRBD2. Germline lookup yields CDR1 SGHNT and CDR2 YYREEE (reference sequence). The CDR3 spans 16 residues. The ends lost 4 bases at V and 3 bases at J; junction bases unmatched: 8. The CDR3 DNA sequence: TGTGCCAGCAGCCAACAGCGGGAGGGCGATACAGATACGCAGTATTTT. This translates into CASSQQREGDTDTQYF.

The V gene is TRBV6-2 or TRBV6-3, the J gene TRBJ2-2; TRBD1 might be the D (5 bases). Germline CDR1 MNHEY, CDR2 SVGEGT. V shed 0 bases and J shed 8 bases, with 10 bases lying between them. This CDR3 contains 14 residues. The CDR3 DNA follows: TGTGCCAGCAGTTACTCGACTTACAGGGGGGAGCTGTTTTTT. Encoded protein: CASSYSTYRGELFF.